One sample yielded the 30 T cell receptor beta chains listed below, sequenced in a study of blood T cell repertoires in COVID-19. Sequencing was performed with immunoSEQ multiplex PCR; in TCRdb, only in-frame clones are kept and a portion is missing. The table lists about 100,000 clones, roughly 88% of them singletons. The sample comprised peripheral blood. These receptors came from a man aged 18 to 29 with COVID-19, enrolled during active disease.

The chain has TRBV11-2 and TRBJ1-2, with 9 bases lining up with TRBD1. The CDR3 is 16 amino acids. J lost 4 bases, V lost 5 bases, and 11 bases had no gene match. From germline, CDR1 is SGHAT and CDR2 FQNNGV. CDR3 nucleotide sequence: TGTGCCAGCAGCCCCGGGACAGGGATGGGCCCCTATGGCTACACCTTC. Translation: CASSPGTGMGPYGYTF.

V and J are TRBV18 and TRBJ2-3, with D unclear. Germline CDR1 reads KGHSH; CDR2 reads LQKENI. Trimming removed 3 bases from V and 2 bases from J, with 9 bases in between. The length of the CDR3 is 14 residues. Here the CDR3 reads CASSPLSDTDTQYF. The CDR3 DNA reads TGTGCCAGCTCACCTTTGAGCGACACAGATACGCAGTATTTT.

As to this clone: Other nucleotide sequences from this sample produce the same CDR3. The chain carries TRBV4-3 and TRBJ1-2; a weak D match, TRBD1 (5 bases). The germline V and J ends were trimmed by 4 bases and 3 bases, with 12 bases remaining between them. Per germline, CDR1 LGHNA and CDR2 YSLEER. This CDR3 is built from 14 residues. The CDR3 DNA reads TGCGCCAGCAGCCCAACGGGGGGGGACTATGGCTACACCTTC. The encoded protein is CASSPTGGDYGYTF.

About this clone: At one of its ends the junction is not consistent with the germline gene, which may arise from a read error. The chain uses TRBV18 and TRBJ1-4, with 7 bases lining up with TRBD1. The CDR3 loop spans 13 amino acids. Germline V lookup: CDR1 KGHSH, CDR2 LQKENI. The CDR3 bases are TGTGCCAGCTCACGAACGACAGGGAGGTCGCTGCTTTTT. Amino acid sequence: CASSRTTGRSLLF.

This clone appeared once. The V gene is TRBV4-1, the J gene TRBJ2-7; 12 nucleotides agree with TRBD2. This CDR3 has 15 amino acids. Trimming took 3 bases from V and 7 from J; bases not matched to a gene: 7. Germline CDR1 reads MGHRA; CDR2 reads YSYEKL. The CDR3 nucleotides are TGCGCCAGCAGCCACCCGGGACTAGCGGGTTGGGAGCAGTACTTC. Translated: CASSHPGLAGWEQYF.

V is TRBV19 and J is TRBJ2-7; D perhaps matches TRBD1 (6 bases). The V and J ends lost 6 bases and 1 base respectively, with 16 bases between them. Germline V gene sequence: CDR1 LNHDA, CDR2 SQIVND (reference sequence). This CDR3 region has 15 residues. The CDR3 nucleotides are TGTGCCAGTAGGGGGGCCGGGGACGGTTCCTACGAGCAGTACTTC. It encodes CASRGAGDGSYEQYF.

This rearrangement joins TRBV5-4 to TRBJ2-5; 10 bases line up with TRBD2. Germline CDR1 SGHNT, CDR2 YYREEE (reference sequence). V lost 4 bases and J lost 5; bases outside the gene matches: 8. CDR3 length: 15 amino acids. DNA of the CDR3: TGTGCCAGCAGCATCGGGAGCGGGAGGGCGGAGACCCAGTACTTC. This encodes CASSIGSGRAETQYF.

This CDR3 is CASSRGTGGNTEAFF. DNA for the CDR3: TGCGCCAGCAGCCGCGGGACAGGGGGGAACACTGAAGCTTTCTTT. The rearrangement joins TRBV5-1 to TRBJ1-1, with 11 bases matching TRBD1. Germline loops: CDR1 SGHRS, CDR2 YFSETQ. J lost 1 base, V lost 4 bases, and 3 bases had no gene match. This CDR3 comprises 15 residues. Supplemented by reference TRBV5-1 and TRBJ1-1, the full variable domain reads KAGVTQTPRYLIKTRGQQVTLSCSPISGHRSVSWYQQTPGQGLQFLFEYFSETQRNKGNFPGRFSGRQFSNSRSEMNVSTLELGDSALYLCASSRGTGGNTEAFFGQGTRLTVV.

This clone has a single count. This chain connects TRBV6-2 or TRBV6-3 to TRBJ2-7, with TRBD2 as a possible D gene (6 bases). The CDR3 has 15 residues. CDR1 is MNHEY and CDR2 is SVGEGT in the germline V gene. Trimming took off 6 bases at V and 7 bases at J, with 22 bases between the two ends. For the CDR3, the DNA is TGTGCCAGCAGCCTCACCGGGACGGCCGCGGGAGAGCAGTACTTC. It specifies CASSLTGTAAGEQYF.

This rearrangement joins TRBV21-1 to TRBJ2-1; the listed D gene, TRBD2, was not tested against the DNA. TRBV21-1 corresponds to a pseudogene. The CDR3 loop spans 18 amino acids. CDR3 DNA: TGTGCCAGCAGCAACCGAGGGACTAGCGGGAGCTCCTACAATGAGCAGTTCTTC. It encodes CASSNRGTSGSSYNEQFF.

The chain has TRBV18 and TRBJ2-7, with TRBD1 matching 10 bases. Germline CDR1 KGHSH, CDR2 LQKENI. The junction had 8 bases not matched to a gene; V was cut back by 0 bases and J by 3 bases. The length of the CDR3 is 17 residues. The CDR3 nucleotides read TGTGCCAGCTCACCACCGTGGGGACAGGGGACCCACTACGAGCAGTACTTC. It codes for CASSPPWGQGTHYEQYF.

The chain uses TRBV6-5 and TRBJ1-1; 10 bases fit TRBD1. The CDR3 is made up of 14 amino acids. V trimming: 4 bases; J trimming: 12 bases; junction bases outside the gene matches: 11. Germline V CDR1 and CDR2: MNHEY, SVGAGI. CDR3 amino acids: CASSSKIPGQGSFF. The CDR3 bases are TGTGCCAGCAGTTCTAAAATTCCGGGACAGGGGTCTTTCTTT.

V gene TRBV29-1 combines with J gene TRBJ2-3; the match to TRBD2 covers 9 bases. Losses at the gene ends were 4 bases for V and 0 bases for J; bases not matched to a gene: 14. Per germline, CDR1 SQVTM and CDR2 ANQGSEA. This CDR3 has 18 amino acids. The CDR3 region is CSVVGQLETSGSTDTQYF. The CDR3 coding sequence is TGCAGCGTTGTTGGACAGCTAGAGACTAGCGGTAGCACAGATACGCAGTATTTT.

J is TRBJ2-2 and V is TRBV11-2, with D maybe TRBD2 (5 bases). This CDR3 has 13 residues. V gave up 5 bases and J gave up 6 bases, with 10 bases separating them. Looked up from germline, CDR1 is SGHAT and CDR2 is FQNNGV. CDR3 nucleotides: TGTGCCAGCAGCCTAGCCGGGGCCGGGGAGCTGTTTTTT. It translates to CASSLAGAGELFF.

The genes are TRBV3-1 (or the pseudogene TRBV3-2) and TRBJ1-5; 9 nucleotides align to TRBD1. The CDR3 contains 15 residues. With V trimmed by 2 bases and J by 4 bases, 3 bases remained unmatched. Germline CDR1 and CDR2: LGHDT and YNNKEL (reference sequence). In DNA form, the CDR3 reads TGTGCCAGCAGCCAAAGTGGGACAGGGAATCAGCCCCAGCATTTT. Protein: CASSQSGTGNQPQHF.

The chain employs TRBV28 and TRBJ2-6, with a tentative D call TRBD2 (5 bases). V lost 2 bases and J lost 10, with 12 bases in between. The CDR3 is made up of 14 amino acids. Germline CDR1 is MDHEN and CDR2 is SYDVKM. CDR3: CASSLKSGINVLTF. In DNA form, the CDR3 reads TGTGCCAGCAGTTTAAAATCGGGGATAAACGTCCTGACTTTC.

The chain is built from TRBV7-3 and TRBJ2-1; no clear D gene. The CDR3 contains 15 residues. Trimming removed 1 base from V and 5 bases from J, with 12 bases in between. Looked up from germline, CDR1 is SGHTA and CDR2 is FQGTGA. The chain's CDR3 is CASSLRGVTNNEQFF. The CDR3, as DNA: TGTGCCAGCAGCTTAAGAGGAGTTACCAACAATGAGCAGTTCTTC.

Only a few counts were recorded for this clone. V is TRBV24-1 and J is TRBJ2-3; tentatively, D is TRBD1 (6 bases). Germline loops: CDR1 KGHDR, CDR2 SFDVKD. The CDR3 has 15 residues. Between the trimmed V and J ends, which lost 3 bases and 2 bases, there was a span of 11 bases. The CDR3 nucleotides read TGTGCCACCAGTGATGGGGGCACACACACAGATACGCAGTATTTT. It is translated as CATSDGGTHTDTQYF.

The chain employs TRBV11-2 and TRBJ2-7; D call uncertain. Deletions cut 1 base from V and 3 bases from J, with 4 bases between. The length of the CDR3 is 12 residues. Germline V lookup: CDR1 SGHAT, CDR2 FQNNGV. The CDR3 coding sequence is TGTGCCAGCAGCTTAGTAAACTACGAGCAGTACTTC. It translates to CASSLVNYEQYF. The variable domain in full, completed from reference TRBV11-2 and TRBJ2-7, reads EAGVAQSPRYKIIEKRQSVAFWCNPISGHATLYWYQQILGQGPKLLIQFQNNGVVDDSQLPKDRFSAERLKGVDSTLKIQPAKLEDSAVYLCASSLVNYEQYFGPGTRLTVT.

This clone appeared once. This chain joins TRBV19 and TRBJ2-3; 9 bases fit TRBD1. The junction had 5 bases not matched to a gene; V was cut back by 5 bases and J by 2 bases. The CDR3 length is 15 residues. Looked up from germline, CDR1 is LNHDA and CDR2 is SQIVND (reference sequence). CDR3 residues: CASSQGTGSTDTQYF. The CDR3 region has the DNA TGTGCCAGTAGTCAAGGGACAGGGTCCACAGATACGCAGTATTTT.

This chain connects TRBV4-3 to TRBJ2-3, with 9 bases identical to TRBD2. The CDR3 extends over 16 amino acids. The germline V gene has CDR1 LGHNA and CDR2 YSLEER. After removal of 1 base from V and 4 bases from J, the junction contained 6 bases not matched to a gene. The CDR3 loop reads CASSQAASGIADTQYF. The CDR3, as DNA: TGCGCCAGCAGCCAAGCGGCTAGCGGGATCGCAGATACGCAGTATTTT.

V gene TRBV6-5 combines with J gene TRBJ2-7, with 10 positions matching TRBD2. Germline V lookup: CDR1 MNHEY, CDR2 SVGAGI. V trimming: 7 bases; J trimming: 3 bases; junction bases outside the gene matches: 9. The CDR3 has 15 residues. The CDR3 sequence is CASKIGLAVNYEQYF. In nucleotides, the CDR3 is TGTGCCAGCAAGATCGGACTAGCGGTTAACTACGAGCAGTACTTC.

DNA for the CDR3: TGTGCCAGCAGCCCGAGGACAACCAGCACTGAAGCTTTCTTT. Amino acid sequence: CASSPRTTSTEAFF. This sequence joins TRBV7-8 and TRBJ1-1; weak D call: TRBD1 (5 bases). The germline CDR1 and CDR2 sequences are SGHVS and FQNEAQ. The CDR3 has 14 amino acids. Trimming took off 5 bases at V and 4 bases at J, with 14 bases between the two ends.

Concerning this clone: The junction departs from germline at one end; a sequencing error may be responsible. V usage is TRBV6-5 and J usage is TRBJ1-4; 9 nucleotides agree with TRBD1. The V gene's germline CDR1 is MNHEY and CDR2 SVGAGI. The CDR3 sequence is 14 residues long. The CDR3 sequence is CASRRSTGGEKLLF. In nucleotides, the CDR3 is TGTGCCAGCAGGAGGAGTACAGGGGGCGAAAAACTGCTTTTT.

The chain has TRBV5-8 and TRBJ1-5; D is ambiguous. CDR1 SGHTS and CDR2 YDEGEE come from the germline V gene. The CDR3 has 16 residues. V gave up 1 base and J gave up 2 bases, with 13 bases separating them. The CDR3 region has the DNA TGTGCCAGCAGCTTGCGCGGGCATTGGGGCAATCAGCCCCAGCATTTT. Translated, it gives CASSLRGHWGNQPQHF.

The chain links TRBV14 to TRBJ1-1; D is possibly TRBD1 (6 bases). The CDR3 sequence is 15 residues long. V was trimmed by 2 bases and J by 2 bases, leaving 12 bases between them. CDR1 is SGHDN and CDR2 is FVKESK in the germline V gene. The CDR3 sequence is CASSQRTVLNTEAFF. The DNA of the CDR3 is TGTGCCAGCAGCCAAAGGACAGTCCTTAACACTGAAGCTTTCTTT.

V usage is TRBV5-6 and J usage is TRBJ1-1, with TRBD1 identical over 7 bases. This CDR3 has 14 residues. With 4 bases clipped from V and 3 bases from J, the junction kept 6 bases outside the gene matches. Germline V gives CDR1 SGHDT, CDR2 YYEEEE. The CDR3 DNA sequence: TGTGCCAGCAGCCTGGACAGGCCGGACACTGAAGCTTTCTTT. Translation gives CASSLDRPDTEAFF.

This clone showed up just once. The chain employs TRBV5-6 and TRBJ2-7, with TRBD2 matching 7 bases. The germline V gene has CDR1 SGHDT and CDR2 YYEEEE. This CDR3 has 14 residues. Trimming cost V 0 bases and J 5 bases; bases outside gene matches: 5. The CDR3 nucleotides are TGTGCCAGCAGCTTGGGGACTAGATTCCACGAGCAGTACTTC. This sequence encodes CASSLGTRFHEQYF. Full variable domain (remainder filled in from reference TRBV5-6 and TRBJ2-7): DAGVTQSPTHLIKTRGQQVTLRCSPKSGHDTVSWYQQALGQGPQFIFQYYEEEERQRGNFPDRFSGHQFPNYSSELNVNALLLGDSALYLCASSLGTRFHEQYFGPGTRLTVT.

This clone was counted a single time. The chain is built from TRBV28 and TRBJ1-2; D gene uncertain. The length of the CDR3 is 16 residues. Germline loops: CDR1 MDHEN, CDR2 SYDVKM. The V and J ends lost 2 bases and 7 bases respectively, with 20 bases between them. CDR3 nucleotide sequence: TGTGCCAGCAGTTTACCTACGGACTCAGTTATGACTGGCTACACCTTC. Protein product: CASSLPTDSVMTGYTF.

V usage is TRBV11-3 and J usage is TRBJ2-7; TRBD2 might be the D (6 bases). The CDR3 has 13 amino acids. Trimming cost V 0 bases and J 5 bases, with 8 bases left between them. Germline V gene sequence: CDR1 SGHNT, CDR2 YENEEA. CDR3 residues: CASSLDPGDEQYF. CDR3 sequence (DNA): TGTGCCAGCAGCTTAGATCCGGGGGACGAGCAGTACTTC.